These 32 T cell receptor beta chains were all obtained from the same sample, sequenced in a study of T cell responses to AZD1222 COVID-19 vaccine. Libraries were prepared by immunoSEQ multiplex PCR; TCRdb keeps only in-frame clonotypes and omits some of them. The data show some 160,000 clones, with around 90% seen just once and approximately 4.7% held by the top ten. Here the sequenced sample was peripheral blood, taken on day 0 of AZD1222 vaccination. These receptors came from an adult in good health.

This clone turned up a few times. CDR3 residues: CASKDRTGGNQPQHF. The CDR3 DNA sequence: TGTGCCAGCAAAGACAGGACAGGGGGCAATCAGCCCCAGCATTTT. V and J are TRBV28 and TRBJ1-5; 9 bases agree with TRBD1. CDR3 length: 15 residues. Germline CDR1 reads MDHEN; CDR2 reads SYDVKM. V gave up 7 bases and J gave up 2 bases; unmatched junction bases: 6.

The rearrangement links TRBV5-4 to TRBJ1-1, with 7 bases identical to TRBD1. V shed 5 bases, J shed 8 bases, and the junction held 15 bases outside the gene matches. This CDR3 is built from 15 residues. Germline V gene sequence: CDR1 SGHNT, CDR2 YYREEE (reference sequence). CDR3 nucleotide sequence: TGTGCCAGCAGTCCGGGGGGACAGAAGATGACCGAAGCTTTCTTT. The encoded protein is CASSPGGQKMTEAFF.

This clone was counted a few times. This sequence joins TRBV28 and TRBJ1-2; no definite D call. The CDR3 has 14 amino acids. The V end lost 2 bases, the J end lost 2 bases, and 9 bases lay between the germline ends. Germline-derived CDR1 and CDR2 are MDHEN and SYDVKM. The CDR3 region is CASSLGTPNYGYTF. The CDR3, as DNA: TGTGCCAGCAGTTTAGGCACACCCAACTATGGCTACACCTTC.

CDR3 residues: CASSPTTGSAEAFF. As DNA, the CDR3 is TGTGCCAGCAGCCCAACGACAGGATCGGCTGAAGCTTTCTTT. The V gene is TRBV9, the J gene TRBJ1-1; possible D gene TRBD1, 6 bases. V gave up 4 bases and J gave up 6 bases, with 16 bases separating them. Germline loops: CDR1 SGDLS, CDR2 YYNGEE. The CDR3 has 14 residues.

CDR3 in amino acids: CATSETGGPTYEQYF. The CDR3, as DNA: TGTGCCACCAGTGAAACTGGGGGCCCTACCTACGAGCAGTACTTC. The V and J genes are TRBV24-1 and TRBJ2-7, with D perhaps TRBD1 (6 bases). V gave up 4 bases and J gave up 2 bases, with 14 bases separating them. Germline CDR1 reads KGHDR; CDR2 reads SFDVKD. The CDR3 totals 15 residues.

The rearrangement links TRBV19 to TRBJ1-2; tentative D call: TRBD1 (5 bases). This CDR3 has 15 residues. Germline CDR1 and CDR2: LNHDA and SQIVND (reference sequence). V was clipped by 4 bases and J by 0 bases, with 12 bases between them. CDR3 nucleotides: TGTGCCAGTAGTACGAGAGGGGCCCCTAACTATGGCTACACCTTC. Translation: CASSTRGAPNYGYTF.

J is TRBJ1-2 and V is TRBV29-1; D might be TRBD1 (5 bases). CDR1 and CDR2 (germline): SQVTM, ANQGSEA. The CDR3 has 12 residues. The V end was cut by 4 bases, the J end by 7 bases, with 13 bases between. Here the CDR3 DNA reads TGCAGCGTTGCCGGCAGGGTGGGTGGCTACACCTTC. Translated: CSVAGRVGGYTF.

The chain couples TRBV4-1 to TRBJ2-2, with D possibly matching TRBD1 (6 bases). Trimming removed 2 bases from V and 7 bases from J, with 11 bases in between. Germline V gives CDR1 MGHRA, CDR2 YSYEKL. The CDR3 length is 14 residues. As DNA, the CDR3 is TGCGCCAGCAGCCAACGACAGGTATTCGGGGAGCTGTTTTTT. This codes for CASSQRQVFGELFF.

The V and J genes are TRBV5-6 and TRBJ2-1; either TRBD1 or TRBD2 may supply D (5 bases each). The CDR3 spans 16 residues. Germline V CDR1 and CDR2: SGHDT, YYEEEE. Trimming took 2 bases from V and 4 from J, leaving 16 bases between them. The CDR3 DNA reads TGTGCCAGCAGCTTCGATCGCACAGGAGGATACAATGAGCAGTTCTTC. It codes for CASSFDRTGGYNEQFF.

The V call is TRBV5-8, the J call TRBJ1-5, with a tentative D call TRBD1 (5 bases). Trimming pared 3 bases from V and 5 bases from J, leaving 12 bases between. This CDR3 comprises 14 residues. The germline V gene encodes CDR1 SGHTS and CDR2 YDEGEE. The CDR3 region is CASSSRGGYQPQHF. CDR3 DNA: TGTGCCAGCAGCTCGCGGGGGGGGTATCAGCCCCAGCATTTT.

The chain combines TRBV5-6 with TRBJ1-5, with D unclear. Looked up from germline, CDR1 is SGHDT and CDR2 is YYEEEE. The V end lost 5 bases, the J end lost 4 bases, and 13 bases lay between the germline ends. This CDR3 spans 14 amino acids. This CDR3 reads CASRGWRGNQPQHF. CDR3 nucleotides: TGTGCCAGCAGGGGTTGGAGAGGAAATCAGCCCCAGCATTTT.

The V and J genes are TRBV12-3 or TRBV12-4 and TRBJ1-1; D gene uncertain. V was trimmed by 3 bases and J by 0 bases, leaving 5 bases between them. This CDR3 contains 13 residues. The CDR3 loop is CASSFSMNTEAFF. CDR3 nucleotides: TGTGCCAGCAGTTTTAGCATGAACACTGAAGCTTTCTTT.

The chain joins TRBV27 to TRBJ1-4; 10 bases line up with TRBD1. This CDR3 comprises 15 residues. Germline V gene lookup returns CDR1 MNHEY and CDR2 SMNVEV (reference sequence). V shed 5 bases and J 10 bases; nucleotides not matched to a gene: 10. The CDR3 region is CASSRTGTGAGKLFF. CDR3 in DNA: TGTGCCAGCAGTAGAACCGGGACAGGGGCGGGAAAACTGTTTTTT.

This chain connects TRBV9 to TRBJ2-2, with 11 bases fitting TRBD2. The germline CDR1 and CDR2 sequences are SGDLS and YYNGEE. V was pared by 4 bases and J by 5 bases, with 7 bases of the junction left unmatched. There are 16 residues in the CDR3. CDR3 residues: CASSLAGGRVTGELFF. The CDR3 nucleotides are TGTGCCAGCAGCCTAGCGGGAGGCAGGGTTACCGGGGAGCTGTTTTTT.

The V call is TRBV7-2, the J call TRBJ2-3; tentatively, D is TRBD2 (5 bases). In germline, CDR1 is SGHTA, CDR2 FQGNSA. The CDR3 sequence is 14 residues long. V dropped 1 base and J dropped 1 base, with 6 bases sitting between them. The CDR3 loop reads CASSLEGGTDTQYF. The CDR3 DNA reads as TGTGCCAGCAGCTTAGAGGGAGGCACAGATACGCAGTATTTT.

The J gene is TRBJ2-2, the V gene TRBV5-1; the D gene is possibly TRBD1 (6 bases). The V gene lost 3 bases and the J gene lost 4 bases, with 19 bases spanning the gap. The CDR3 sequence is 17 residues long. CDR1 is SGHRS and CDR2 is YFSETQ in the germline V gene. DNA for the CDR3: TGCGCCAGCAGCTCCCAACCGACAGGCTTGGTCACCGGGGAGCTGTTTTTT. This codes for CASSSQPTGLVTGELFF.

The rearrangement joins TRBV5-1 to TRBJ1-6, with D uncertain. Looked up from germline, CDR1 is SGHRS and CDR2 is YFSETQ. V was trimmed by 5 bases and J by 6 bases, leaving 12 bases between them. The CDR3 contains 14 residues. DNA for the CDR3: TGCGCCAGCAGGCACGGGATAGTTAATTCACCCCTCCACTTT. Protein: CASRHGIVNSPLHF.

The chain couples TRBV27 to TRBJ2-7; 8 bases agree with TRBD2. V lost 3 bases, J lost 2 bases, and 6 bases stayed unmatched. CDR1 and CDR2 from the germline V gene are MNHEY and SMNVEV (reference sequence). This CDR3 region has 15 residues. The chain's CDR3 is CASSLALAVPYEQYF. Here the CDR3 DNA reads TGTGCCAGCAGTTTGGCACTAGCGGTTCCCTACGAGCAGTACTTC.

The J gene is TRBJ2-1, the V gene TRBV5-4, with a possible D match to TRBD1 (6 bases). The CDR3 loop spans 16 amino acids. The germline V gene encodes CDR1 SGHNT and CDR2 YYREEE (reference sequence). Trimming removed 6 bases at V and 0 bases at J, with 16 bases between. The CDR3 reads CASTWNRASSYNEQFF. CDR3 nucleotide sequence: TGTGCCAGCACTTGGAACAGGGCGAGCTCCTACAATGAGCAGTTCTTC.

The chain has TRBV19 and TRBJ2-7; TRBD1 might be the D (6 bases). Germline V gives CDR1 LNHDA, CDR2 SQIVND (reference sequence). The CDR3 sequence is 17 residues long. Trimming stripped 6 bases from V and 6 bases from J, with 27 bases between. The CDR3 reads CASSSLVRGRYTLEQYF. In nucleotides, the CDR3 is TGTGCCAGTAGCTCTTTGGTTAGGGGGAGATACACCCTCGAGCAGTACTTC.

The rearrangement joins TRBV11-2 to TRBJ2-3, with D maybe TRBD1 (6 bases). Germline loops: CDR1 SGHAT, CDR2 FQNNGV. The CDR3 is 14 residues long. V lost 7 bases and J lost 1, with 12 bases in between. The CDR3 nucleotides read TGTGCCAGCAATCAGGGGTGGGGCACAGATACGCAGTATTTT. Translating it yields CASNQGWGTDTQYF.

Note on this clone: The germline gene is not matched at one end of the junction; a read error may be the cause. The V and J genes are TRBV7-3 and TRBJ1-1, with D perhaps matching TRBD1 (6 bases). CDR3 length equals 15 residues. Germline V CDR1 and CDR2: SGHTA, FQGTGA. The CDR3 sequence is CASSLTGTRETEAFF. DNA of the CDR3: TGTGCCAGCAGTTTAACCGGGACACGGGAGACTGAAGCTTTCTTT.

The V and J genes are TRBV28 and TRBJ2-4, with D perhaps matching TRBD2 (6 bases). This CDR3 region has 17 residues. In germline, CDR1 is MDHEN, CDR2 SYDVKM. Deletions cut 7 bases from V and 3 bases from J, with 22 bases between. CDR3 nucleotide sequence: TGTGCCAGCATCCCCCTGGGGATGCGGGGAGTCAAAAACATTCAGTACTTC. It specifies CASIPLGMRGVKNIQYF. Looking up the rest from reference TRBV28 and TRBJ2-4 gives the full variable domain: DVKVTQSSRYLVKRTGEKVFLECVQDMDHENMFWYRQDPGLGLRLIYFSYDVKMKEKGDIPEGYSVSREKKERFSLILESASTNQTSMYLCASIPLGMRGVKNIQYFGAGTRLSVL.

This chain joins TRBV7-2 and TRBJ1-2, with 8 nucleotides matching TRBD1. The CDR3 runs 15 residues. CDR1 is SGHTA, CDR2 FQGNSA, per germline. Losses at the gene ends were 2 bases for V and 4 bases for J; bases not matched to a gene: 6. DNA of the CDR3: TGTGCCAGCAGCTTACGTCAGGGGGCCCTCTATGGCTACACCTTC. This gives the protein CASSLRQGALYGYTF.

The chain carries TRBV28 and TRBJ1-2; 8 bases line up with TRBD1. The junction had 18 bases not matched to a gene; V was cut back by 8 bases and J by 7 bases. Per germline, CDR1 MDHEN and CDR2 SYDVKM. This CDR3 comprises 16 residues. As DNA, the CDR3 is TGTGCCAGCCCAGAGAGGGGGCAGGGGGCTCTAGCTGGCTACACCTTC. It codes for CASPERGQGALAGYTF.

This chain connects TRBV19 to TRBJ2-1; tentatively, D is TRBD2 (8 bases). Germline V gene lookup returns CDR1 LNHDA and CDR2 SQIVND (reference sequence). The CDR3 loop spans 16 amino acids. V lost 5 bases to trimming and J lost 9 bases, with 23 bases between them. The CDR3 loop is CASSAQGSGRIGEQFF. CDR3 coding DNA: TGTGCCAGTAGTGCACAGGGGAGCGGGAGAATCGGTGAGCAGTTCTTC.

This CDR3 reads CASSLGTLRGPQHF. CDR3 DNA sequence: TGTGCCAGCAGCCTCGGGACACTCCGAGGGCCCCAGCATTTT. The chain uses TRBV7-8 and TRBJ1-5; D possibly corresponds to TRBD1 (6 bases). In germline, CDR1 is SGHVS, CDR2 FQNEAQ. CDR3 size: 14 residues. Trimming stripped 5 bases from V and 9 bases from J, with 17 bases between.

The CDR3 region is CATSTGNRGFNQPQHF. The CDR3, as DNA: TGTGCCACCAGCACAGGAAACAGGGGGTTTAATCAGCCCCAGCATTTT. This sequence joins TRBV15 and TRBJ1-5; 8 bases match TRBD1. The CDR3 length is 16 residues. Germline lookup yields CDR1 LNHNV and CDR2 YYDKDF (reference sequence). V shed 4 bases and J 4 bases; nucleotides not matched to a gene: 9.

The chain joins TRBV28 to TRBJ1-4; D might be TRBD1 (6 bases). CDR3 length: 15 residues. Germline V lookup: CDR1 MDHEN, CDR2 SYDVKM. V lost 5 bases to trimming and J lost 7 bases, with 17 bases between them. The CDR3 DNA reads TGTGCCAGCAGTACCCTGGGGAAGGGGGGTGAAAAACTGTTTTTT. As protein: CASSTLGKGGEKLFF. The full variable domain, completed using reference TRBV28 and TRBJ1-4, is DVKVTQSSRYLVKRTGEKVFLECVQDMDHENMFWYRQDPGLGLRLIYFSYDVKMKEKGDIPEGYSVSREKKERFSLILESASTNQTSMYLCASSTLGKGGEKLFFGSGTQLSVL.

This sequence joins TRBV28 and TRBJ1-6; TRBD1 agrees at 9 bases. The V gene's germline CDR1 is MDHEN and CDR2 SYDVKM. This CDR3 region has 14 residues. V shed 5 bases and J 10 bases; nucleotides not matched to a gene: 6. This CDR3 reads CASSHRDRVSPLHF. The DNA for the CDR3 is TGTGCCAGCAGTCACCGGGACAGGGTCTCACCCCTCCACTTT.

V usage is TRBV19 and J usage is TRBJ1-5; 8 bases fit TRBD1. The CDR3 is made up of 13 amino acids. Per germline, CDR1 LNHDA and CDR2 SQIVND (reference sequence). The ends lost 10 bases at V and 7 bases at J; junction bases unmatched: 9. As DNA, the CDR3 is TGTGCCACGTCCCAGGGGGCTGAGCAGCCCCAGCATTTT. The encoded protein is CATSQGAEQPQHF.

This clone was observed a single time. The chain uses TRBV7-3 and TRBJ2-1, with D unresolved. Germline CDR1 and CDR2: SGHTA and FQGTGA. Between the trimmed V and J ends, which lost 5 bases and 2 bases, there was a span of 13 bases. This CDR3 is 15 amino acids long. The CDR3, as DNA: TGTGCCAGCAGCCACCATTTCGGAACCTACAATGAGCAGTTCTTC. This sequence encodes CASSHHFGTYNEQFF.